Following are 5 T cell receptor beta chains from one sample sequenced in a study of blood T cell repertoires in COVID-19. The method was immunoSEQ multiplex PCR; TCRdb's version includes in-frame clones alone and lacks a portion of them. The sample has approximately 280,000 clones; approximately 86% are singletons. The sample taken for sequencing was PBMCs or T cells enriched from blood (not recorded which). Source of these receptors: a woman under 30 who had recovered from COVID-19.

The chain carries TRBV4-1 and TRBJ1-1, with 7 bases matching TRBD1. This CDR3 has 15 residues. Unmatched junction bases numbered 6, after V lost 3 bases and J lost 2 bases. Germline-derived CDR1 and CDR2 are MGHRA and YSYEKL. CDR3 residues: CASSQAGTANTEAFF. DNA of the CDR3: TGCGCCAGCAGCCAGGCCGGGACAGCTAACACTGAAGCTTTCTTT.

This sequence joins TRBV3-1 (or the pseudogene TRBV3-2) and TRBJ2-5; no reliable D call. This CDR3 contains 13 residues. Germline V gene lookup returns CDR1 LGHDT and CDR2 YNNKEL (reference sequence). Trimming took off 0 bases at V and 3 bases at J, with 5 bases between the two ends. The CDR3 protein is CASSQEFKETQYF. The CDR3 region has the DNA TGTGCCAGCAGCCAAGAGTTTAAAGAGACCCAGTACTTC.

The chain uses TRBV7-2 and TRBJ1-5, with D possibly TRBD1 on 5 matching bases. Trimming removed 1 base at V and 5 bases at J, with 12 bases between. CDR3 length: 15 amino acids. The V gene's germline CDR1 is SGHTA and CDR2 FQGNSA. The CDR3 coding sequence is TGTGCCAGCAGCTTAGTGCAGGACAAAGATCAGCCCCAGCATTTT. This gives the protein CASSLVQDKDQPQHF.

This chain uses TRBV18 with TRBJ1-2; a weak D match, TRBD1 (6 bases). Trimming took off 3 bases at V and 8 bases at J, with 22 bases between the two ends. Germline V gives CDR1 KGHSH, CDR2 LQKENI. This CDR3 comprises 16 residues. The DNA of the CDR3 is TGTGCCAGCTCACCTGGGGGACAAGTGGTCTTGGAGGGCTACACCTTC. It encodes CASSPGGQVVLEGYTF. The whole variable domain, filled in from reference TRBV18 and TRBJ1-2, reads NAGVMQNPRHLVRRRGQEARLRCSPMKGHSHVYWYRQLPEEGLKFMVYLQKENIIDESGMPKERFSAEFPKEGPSILRIQQVVRGDSAAYFCASSPGGQVVLEGYTFGSGTRLTVV.

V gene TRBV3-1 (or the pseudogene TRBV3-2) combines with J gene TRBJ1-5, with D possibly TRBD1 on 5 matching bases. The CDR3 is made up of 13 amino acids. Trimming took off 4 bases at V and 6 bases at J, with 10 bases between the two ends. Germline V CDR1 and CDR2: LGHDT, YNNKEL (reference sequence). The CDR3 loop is CASSPRAGQPQHF. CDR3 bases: TGTGCCAGCAGCCCCAGGGCTGGTCAGCCCCAGCATTTT.